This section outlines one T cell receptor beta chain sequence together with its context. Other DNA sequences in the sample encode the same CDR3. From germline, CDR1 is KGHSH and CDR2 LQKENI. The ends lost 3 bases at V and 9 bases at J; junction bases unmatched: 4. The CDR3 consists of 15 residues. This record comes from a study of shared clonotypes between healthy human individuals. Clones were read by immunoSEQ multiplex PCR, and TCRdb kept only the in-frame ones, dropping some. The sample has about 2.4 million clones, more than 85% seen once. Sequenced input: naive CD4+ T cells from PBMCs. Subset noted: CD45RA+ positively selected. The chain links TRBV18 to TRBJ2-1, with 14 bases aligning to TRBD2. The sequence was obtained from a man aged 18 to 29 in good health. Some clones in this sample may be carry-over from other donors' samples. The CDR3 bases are TGTGCCAGCTCACCCGGGACTAGCGGGAGCGGTGAGCAGTTCTTC. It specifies CASSPGTSGSGEQFF.